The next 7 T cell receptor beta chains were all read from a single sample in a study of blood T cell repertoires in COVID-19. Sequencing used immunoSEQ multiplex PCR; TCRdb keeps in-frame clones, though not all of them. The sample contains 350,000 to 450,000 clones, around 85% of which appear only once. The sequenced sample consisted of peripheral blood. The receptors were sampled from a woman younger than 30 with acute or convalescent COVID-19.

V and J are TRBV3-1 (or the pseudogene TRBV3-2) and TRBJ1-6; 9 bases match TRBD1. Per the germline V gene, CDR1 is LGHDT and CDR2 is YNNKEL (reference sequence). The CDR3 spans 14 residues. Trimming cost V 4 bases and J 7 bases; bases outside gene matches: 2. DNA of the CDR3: TGTGCCAGCAGCCTGACAGGGGGAAATTCACCCCTCCACTTT. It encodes CASSLTGGNSPLHF.

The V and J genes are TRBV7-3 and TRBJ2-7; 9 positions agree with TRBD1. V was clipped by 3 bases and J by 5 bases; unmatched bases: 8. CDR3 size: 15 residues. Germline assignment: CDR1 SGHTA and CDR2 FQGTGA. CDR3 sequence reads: CASSLRQGGGHEQYF. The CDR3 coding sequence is TGTGCCAGCAGCTTGAGACAGGGGGGCGGCCACGAGCAGTACTTC.

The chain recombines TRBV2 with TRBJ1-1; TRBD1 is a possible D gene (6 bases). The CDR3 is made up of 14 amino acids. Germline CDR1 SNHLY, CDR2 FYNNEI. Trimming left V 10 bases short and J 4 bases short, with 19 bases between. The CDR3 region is CATPVQGSPTEAFF. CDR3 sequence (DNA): TGTGCCACCCCAGTACAGGGCTCTCCCACTGAAGCTTTCTTT.

CDR3 amino acids: CASLMSGNQPQHF. The CDR3 coding sequence is TGTGCCAGCCTCATGTCAGGCAATCAGCCCCAGCATTTT. V and J are TRBV2 and TRBJ1-5; no definite D call. CDR1 and CDR2 (germline): SNHLY, FYNNEI. CDR3 size: 13 residues. The ends were cut back, 8 bases at V and 2 bases at J, with 10 bases in the middle.

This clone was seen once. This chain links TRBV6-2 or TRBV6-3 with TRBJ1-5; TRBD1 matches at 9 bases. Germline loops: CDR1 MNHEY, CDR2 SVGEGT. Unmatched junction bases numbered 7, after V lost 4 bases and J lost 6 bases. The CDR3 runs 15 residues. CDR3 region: CASSSWTGDLQPQHF. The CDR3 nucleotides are TGTGCCAGCAGTTCCTGGACAGGGGATCTTCAGCCCCAGCATTTT.

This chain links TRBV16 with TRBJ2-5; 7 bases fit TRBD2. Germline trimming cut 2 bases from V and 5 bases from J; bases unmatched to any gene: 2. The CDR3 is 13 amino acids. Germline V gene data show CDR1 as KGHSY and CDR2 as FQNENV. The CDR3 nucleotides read TGTGCCAGCAGCCAAGGTAGCGGGGAGACCCAGTACTTC. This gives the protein CASSQGSGETQYF.

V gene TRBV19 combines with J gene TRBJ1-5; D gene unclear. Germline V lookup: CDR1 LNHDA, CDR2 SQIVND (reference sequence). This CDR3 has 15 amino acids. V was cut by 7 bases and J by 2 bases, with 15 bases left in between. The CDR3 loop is CASTPNLGGNQPQHF. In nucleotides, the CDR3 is TGTGCCAGTACCCCAAACCTGGGAGGCAATCAGCCCCAGCATTTT.